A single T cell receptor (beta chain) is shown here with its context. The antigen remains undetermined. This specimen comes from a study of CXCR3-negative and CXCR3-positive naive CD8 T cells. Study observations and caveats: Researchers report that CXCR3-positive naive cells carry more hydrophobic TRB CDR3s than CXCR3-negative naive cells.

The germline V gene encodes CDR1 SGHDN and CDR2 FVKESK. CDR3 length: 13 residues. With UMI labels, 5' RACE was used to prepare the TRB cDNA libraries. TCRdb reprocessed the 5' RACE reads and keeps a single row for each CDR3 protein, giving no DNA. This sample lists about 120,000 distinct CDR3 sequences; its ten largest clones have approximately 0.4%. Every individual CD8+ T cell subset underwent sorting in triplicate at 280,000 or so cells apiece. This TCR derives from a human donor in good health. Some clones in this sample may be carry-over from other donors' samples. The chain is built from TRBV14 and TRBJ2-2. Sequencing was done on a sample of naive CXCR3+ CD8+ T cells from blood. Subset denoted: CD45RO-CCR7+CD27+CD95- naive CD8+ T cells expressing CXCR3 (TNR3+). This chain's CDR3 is CASSQVPTGELFF.